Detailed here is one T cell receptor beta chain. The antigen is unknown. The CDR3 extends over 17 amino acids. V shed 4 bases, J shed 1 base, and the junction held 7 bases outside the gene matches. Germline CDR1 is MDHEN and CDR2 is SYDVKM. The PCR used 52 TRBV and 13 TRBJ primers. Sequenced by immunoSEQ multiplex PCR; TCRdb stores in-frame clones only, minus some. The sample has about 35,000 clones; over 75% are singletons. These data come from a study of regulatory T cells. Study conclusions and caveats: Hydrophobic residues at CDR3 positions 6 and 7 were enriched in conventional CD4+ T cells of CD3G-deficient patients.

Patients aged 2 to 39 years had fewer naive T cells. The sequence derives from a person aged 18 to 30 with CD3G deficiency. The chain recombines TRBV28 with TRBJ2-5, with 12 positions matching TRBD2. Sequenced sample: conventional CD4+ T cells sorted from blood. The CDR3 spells CASSSPLAGGIQETQYF. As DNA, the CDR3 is TGTGCCAGCAGTTCCCCCCTAGCGGGGGGGATCCAAGAGACCCAGTACTTC. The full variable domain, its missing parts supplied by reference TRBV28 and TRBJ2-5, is DVKVTQSSRYLVKRTGEKVFLECVQDMDHENMFWYRQDPGLGLRLIYFSYDVKMKEKGDIPEGYSVSREKKERFSLILESASTNQTSMYLCASSSPLAGGIQETQYFGPGTRLLVL.